These 18 T cell receptor beta chains share one sample of origin, sequenced in a study of shared clonotypes between healthy human individuals. The assay was immunoSEQ multiplex PCR, and TCRdb's table has in-frame clones only and misses some. The table lists a few million clones, just over 90% of them singletons. Sequenced: naive CD4+ T cells from PBMCs. Subset here: CD45RA+ positively selected. The receptors come from a man aged 18 to 29 in good health. Some clones in this sample may be carry-over from other donors' samples.

This clone was recorded a few times. The chain carries TRBV4-1 and TRBJ1-2; 7 nucleotides line up with TRBD1. CDR3 length: 15 amino acids. Germline V gives CDR1 MGHRA, CDR2 YSYEKL. V shed 1 base, J shed 7 bases, and the junction held 9 bases outside the gene matches. CDR3 nucleotide sequence: TGCGCCAGCAGCCAAGGGAGACAGGGCTCCCGTGGCTACACCTTC. Its translation: CASSQGRQGSRGYTF.

The CDR3 is CASSLAGRRQETQYF. The CDR3 DNA is TGTGCCAGCAGCTTGGCGGGTAGACGTCAAGAGACCCAGTACTTC. V gene TRBV5-6 combines with J gene TRBJ2-5; D gene ambiguous. The CDR3 length is 15 residues. V lost 0 bases, J lost 2 bases, and 11 bases lay in between. The V gene's germline CDR1 is SGHDT and CDR2 YYEEEE. Together with reference TRBV5-6 and TRBJ2-5, the CDR3 gives the full variable domain: DAGVTQSPTHLIKTRGQQVTLRCSPKSGHDTVSWYQQALGQGPQFIFQYYEEEERQRGNFPDRFSGHQFPNYSSELNVNALLLGDSALYLCASSLAGRRQETQYFGPGTRLLVL.

The chain couples TRBV5-4 to TRBJ2-1, with D uncertain. Germline V gene data show CDR1 as SGHNT and CDR2 as YYREEE (reference sequence). The CDR3 has 18 amino acids. V lost 2 bases to trimming and J lost 0 bases, with 18 bases between them. CDR3 nucleotides: TGTGCCAGCAGCTTTGAGGTAGTTGGGCCGCCCTCCTACAATGAGCAGTTCTTC. Encoded protein: CASSFEVVGPPSYNEQFF.

This clone was counted a single time. This chain uses TRBV4-2 with TRBJ2-1; perhaps D is TRBD1 or TRBD2 (5 bases each). Germline lookup yields CDR1 LGHNA and CDR2 YNFKEQ. V was pared by 1 base and J by 2 bases, with 15 bases between. This CDR3 comprises 17 residues. The CDR3 sequence: CASSQGSGTLPYNEQFF. The CDR3 region has the DNA TGTGCCAGCAGCCAAGGTTCCGGGACCTTGCCCTACAATGAGCAGTTCTTC.

This clone was detected only once. This chain connects TRBV6-6 to TRBJ2-1; 9 positions agree with TRBD1. The V and J ends lost 6 bases and 7 bases, in that order; junction bases with no gene match: 10. The CDR3 spans 15 residues. From germline, CDR1 is MNHNY and CDR2 SVGAGI (reference sequence). The CDR3 loop is CASRTPGTGLNEQFF. CDR3 nucleotides: TGTGCCAGCAGGACTCCCGGGACAGGGTTGAATGAGCAGTTCTTC.

The chain combines TRBV21-1 with TRBJ2-7; TRBD2 reflects the table's D call only, with no check against the DNA. TRBV21-1 is marked as a pseudogene. The CDR3 has 16 amino acids. CDR3 protein: CASSKGELAEFYEQYF. The CDR3 DNA follows: TGTGCCAGCAGCAAAGGGGAACTAGCGGAGTTCTACGAGCAGTACTTC.

The chain uses TRBV6-6 and TRBJ1-1; D ambiguous. Trimming took 1 base from V and 6 from J, leaving 9 bases between them. The CDR3 runs to 13 residues. Germline V gene lookup returns CDR1 MNHNY and CDR2 SVGAGI (reference sequence). In DNA form, the CDR3 reads TGTGCCAGCAGTTACTTAGAACGCTCTGAAGCTTTCTTT. Translation gives CASSYLERSEAFF.

The rearrangement uses TRBV6-5 and TRBJ2-3; the D call may be TRBD1 or TRBD2 (5 bases each). The CDR3 has 14 residues. V was shortened by 6 bases and J by 2 bases, with 12 bases between the two germline ends. From germline, CDR1 is MNHEY and CDR2 SVGAGI. The CDR3 sequence is CASRGRYLTDTQYF. The CDR3 bases are TGTGCCAGCAGGGGACGGTACCTCACAGATACGCAGTATTTT.

V usage is TRBV9 and J usage is TRBJ2-1; perhaps TRBD2 as D (7 bases). The CDR3 runs to 14 residues. The germline V gene encodes CDR1 SGDLS and CDR2 YYNGEE. Trimming left V 7 bases short and J 7 bases short, with 18 bases between. The CDR3 region has the DNA TGTGCCAGCCGGCGGGGGCTATCGACGAATGAGCAGTTCTTC. Encoded protein: CASRRGLSTNEQFF.

The J gene is TRBJ1-1, the V gene TRBV30; no clear D. V dropped 1 base and J dropped 13 bases, with 19 bases sitting between them. This CDR3 spans 13 amino acids. Germline V gene sequence: CDR1 GTSNPN, CDR2 SVGIG (reference sequence). This CDR3 reads CAWSEGSQPSNFF. In nucleotides, the CDR3 is TGTGCCTGGAGTGAGGGTAGTCAGCCTAGTAATTTCTTT.

CDR3 in amino acids: CASSTNPGQTYEQYF. The CDR3 DNA follows: TGTGCCAGCAGCACGAATCCGGGACAGACCTACGAGCAGTACTTC. The chain combines TRBV9 with TRBJ2-7, with 7 positions matching TRBD1. This CDR3 has 15 residues. Per germline, CDR1 SGDLS and CDR2 YYNGEE. The V gene end was trimmed by 4 bases and the J gene end by 2 bases; junction bases not matched to a gene: 9.

The V and J genes are TRBV29-1 and TRBJ2-3; 11 nucleotides agree with TRBD2. The CDR3 is made up of 14 amino acids. V gave up 5 bases and J gave up 6 bases; unmatched junction bases: 7. Germline-derived CDR1 and CDR2 are SQVTM and ANQGSEA. The CDR3 DNA reads TGCAGCGTTTTAGCGGGAGGGGGCAGGGATACGCAGTATTTT. Residues: CSVLAGGGRDTQYF.

V and J are TRBV7-8 and TRBJ1-5, with a tentative D call TRBD1 (6 bases). This CDR3 region has 15 residues. The germline V and J ends were trimmed by 5 bases and 2 bases, with 13 bases remaining between them. Germline assignment: CDR1 SGHVS and CDR2 FQNEAQ. CDR3 sequence (DNA): TGTGCCAGCAGCCCAAGGGGGAGAGGCAATCAGCCCCAGCATTTT. Translated, it gives CASSPRGRGNQPQHF.

This clone was seen a single time. The genes are TRBV5-1 and TRBJ2-7, with 7 bases aligning to TRBD2. CDR1 and CDR2 (germline): SGHRS, YFSETQ. The ends lost 0 bases at V and 0 bases at J; junction bases unmatched: 6. The length of the CDR3 is 16 residues. CDR3 sequence (DNA): TGCGCCAGCAGCTTGGCCGGCGGGAGCAGCTCCTACGAGCAGTACTTC. Translating gives CASSLAGGSSSYEQYF.

V and J are TRBV5-1 and TRBJ2-1; D perhaps matches TRBD2 (5 bases). The CDR3 is 15 residues long. Trimming removed 5 bases from V and 0 bases from J, with 12 bases in between. CDR1 is SGHRS and CDR2 is YFSETQ in the germline V gene. CDR3 nucleotides: TGCGCCAGCAGGGTCGTGGGGAGCTCCTACAATGAGCAGTTCTTC. It is translated as CASRVVGSSYNEQFF.

V usage is TRBV7-3 and J usage is TRBJ2-3; TRBD1 is a possible D gene (7 bases). The V and J ends lost 10 bases and 1 base respectively, with 12 bases between them. The CDR3 is 13 residues long. Germline values: CDR1 SGHTA, CDR2 FQGTGA. The CDR3 coding sequence is TGTGCCACCAGGGGGGCGGGCACAGATACGCAGTATTTT. Translation: CATRGAGTDTQYF.

V usage is TRBV6-5 and J usage is TRBJ1-1, with a tentative D call TRBD1 (5 bases). The CDR3 consists of 13 residues. Germline V CDR1 and CDR2: MNHEY, SVGAGI. V gave up 6 bases and J gave up 1 base, with 9 bases separating them. CDR3 bases: TGTGCCAGCAGCAGGGTAGGGAACACTGAAGCTTTCTTT. Translated: CASSRVGNTEAFF.

The chain joins TRBV27 to TRBJ2-1; D call uncertain. Germline loops: CDR1 MNHEY, CDR2 SMNVEV (reference sequence). CDR3 length equals 14 residues. Trimming cost V 3 bases and J 5 bases, with 11 bases left between them. The CDR3 DNA follows: TGTGCCAGCAGTTTGGGCGGAACAAACAATGAGCAGTTCTTC. Translated, it gives CASSLGGTNNEQFF.